This passage covers 29 T cell receptor beta chains from one sample sequenced in a study of control samples from healthy donors and cancer patients. Data came from immunoSEQ multiplex PCR; TCRdb stores just in-frame clones and leaves some out. Counted here are over 120,000 clones, around 94% occurring once; the ten biggest clones make up approximately 15%. Sample: PBMCs. All receptors come from a man aged 55 to 69 with colorectal cancer.

The chain links TRBV6-4 to TRBJ2-7, with TRBD2 identical over 9 bases. CDR3 size: 15 residues. Germline V CDR1 and CDR2: MRHNA, SNTAGT. V was clipped by 4 bases and J by 5 bases; unmatched bases: 9. This CDR3 is CASSVALAGHDEQYF. CDR3 bases: TGTGCCAGCAGTGTTGCCCTAGCGGGGCACGACGAGCAGTACTTC.

This chain uses TRBV7-9 with TRBJ2-7; maybe TRBD2 (7 bases). The CDR3 is 13 residues long. From germline, CDR1 is SEHNR and CDR2 FQNEAQ (reference sequence). Trimming left V 1 base short and J 5 bases short, with 9 bases between. In DNA, the CDR3 is TGTGCCAGCAGCTTAGACGGGGGGCACGAGCAGTACTTC. Translating it yields CASSLDGGHEQYF.

V is TRBV6-5 and J is TRBJ1-1; D unclear. V dropped 3 bases and J dropped 4 bases, with 15 bases sitting between them. The CDR3 runs to 15 residues. Germline V lookup: CDR1 MNHEY, CDR2 SVGAGI. CDR3 bases: TGTGCCAGCAGTTATAGTACGACGGCGGGCACTGAAGCTTTCTTT. Its protein is CASSYSTTAGTEAFF.

This clone has a single count. The chain recombines TRBV7-9 with TRBJ1-2; 8 bases are shared with TRBD1. J was trimmed by 4 bases and V by 5 bases; bases with no gene match: 6. The CDR3 consists of 14 residues. CDR1 SEHNR and CDR2 FQNEAQ come from the germline V gene (reference sequence). CDR3 region: CASSQGAGGYGYTF. CDR3 bases: TGTGCCAGCAGCCAGGGGGCAGGGGGCTATGGCTACACCTTC.

This chain uses TRBV29-1 with TRBJ2-3, with 10 bases lining up with TRBD2. Germline CDR1 reads SQVTM; CDR2 reads ANQGSEA. J was trimmed by 5 bases and V by 7 bases; bases with no gene match: 9. The CDR3 is made up of 14 amino acids. CDR3 sequence (DNA): TGCAGCGCCAGACTAGCGGGCCACGAAGATACGCAGTATTTT. Translating it yields CSARLAGHEDTQYF.

The chain carries TRBV19 and TRBJ2-5, with a tentative D call TRBD2 (6 bases). CDR1 is LNHDA and CDR2 is SQIVND in the germline V gene (reference sequence). Trimming took 4 bases from V and 5 from J, leaving 20 bases between them. The CDR3 is made up of 16 amino acids. DNA for the CDR3: TGTGCCAGTAGTACGGGGGAGTTAGGGGAACTGGAGACCCAGTACTTC. Its translation: CASSTGELGELETQYF.

The chain combines TRBV7-2 with TRBJ2-7, with 9 bases that match TRBD2. The CDR3 contains 16 residues. Per the germline V gene, CDR1 is SGHTA and CDR2 is FQGNSA. V was pared by 0 bases and J by 2 bases, with 5 bases of the junction left unmatched. The CDR3 here is CASSLAGGGETYEQYF. The CDR3 coding sequence is TGTGCCAGCAGCTTAGCGGGCGGGGGGGAAACCTACGAGCAGTACTTC. Full variable domain (rest looked up from reference TRBV7-2 and TRBJ2-7): GAGVSQSPSNKVTEKGKDVELRCDPISGHTALYWYRQSLGQGLEFLIYFQGNSAPDKSGLPSDRFSAERTGGSVSTLTIQRTQQEDSAVYLCASSLAGGGETYEQYFGPGTRLTVT.

The rearrangement joins TRBV10-2 to TRBJ2-2; 8 positions match TRBD1. V gave up 6 bases and J gave up 7 bases; unmatched junction bases: 7. Germline V lookup: CDR1 WSHSY, CDR2 SAAADI. This CDR3 comprises 14 residues. In nucleotides, the CDR3 is TGCGCCAGCAGGGCAGGGGGCGCTGGCGGGGAGCTGTTTTTT. Amino acids: CASRAGGAGGELFF.

This clone was detected only once. V and J are TRBV5-1 and TRBJ2-5, with 13 bases matching TRBD2. V was pared by 5 bases and J by 2 bases, with 3 bases of the junction left unmatched. There are 15 residues in the CDR3. Germline lookup yields CDR1 SGHRS and CDR2 YFSETQ. The CDR3 sequence is CASSQLAGGQETQYF. The CDR3 DNA reads TGCGCCAGCAGTCAACTAGCGGGGGGGCAAGAGACCCAGTACTTC.

This sequence joins TRBV2 and TRBJ1-1, with D tentatively TRBD1 (6 bases). Trimming left V 8 bases short and J 3 bases short, with 16 bases between. CDR3 length equals 14 residues. Germline V lookup: CDR1 SNHLY, CDR2 FYNNEI. The CDR3 sequence: CASGGADIDTEAFF. The CDR3 coding sequence is TGTGCCAGCGGGGGGGCGGATATAGACACTGAAGCTTTCTTT.

This rearrangement joins TRBV5-6 to TRBJ1-3, with D perhaps TRBD1 (5 bases). V was clipped by 4 bases and J by 4 bases, with 21 bases between them. The CDR3 has 17 amino acids. The germline V gene has CDR1 SGHDT and CDR2 YYEEEE. CDR3 amino acids: CASSLLRQSMGGNTIYF. For the CDR3, the DNA is TGTGCCAGCAGCCTGCTCCGACAGTCCATGGGAGGAAACACCATATATTTT.

This chain connects TRBV4-3 to TRBJ2-3; weak D call: TRBD1 (6 bases). The germline V gene encodes CDR1 LGHNA and CDR2 YSLEER. This CDR3 is 14 amino acids long. The V and J ends lost 0 bases and 10 bases respectively, with 14 bases between them. CDR3 sequence reads: CASSQDLIRQAQYF. CDR3 nucleotides: TGCGCCAGCAGCCAAGATCTTATCAGACAGGCGCAGTATTTT.

The V call is TRBV5-1, the J call TRBJ1-6; D perhaps matches TRBD1 (6 bases). CDR1 is SGHRS, CDR2 YFSETQ, per germline. CDR3 length: 16 residues. Trimming removed 0 bases from V and 9 bases from J, with 16 bases in between. CDR3 region: CASSLGLGALGSPLHF. CDR3 coding DNA: TGCGCCAGCAGCTTGGGTTTGGGGGCGCTGGGTTCACCCCTCCACTTT.

The chain has TRBV4-3 and TRBJ2-3; 7 nucleotides align to TRBD1. Germline V gene lookup returns CDR1 LGHNA and CDR2 YSLEER. The CDR3 sequence is 16 residues long. J was trimmed by 2 bases and V by 4 bases; bases with no gene match: 9. CDR3 DNA sequence: TGCGCCAGCAGCCTGGGACAGATTTCTCACACAGATACGCAGTATTTT. This codes for CASSLGQISHTDTQYF.

This clone has a single count. This chain links TRBV29-1 with TRBJ2-7; the match to TRBD1 covers 9 bases. The CDR3 sequence is 14 residues long. With V trimmed by 5 bases and J by 3 bases, 8 bases remained unmatched. CDR1 and CDR2 (germline): SQVTM, ANQGSEA. The CDR3 reads CSVTPGQGVYEQYF. The CDR3 DNA sequence: TGCAGCGTTACTCCGGGACAGGGAGTCTACGAGCAGTACTTC.

J is TRBJ1-2 and V is TRBV5-1; maybe TRBD1 (6 bases). This CDR3 comprises 15 residues. The germline gives CDR1 SGHRS, CDR2 YFSETQ. Trimming stripped 0 bases from V and 4 bases from J, with 13 bases between. This CDR3 reads CASSLVAGATYGYTF. In DNA form, the CDR3 reads TGCGCCAGCAGCTTGGTAGCAGGGGCTACCTATGGCTACACCTTC.

The V call is TRBV27, the J call TRBJ1-1; 8 bases line up with TRBD1. Per germline, CDR1 MNHEY and CDR2 SMNVEV (reference sequence). J gave up 5 bases and V 2 bases, and 10 bases lay outside the gene matches. The length of the CDR3 is 16 residues. The CDR3 sequence: CASSLLPTGGGTEAFF. The CDR3 nucleotides are TGTGCCAGCAGTTTACTCCCAACAGGGGGAGGAACTGAAGCTTTCTTT.

Notes on this clone: In the same sample, other DNA sequences code for this CDR3. This chain links TRBV10-2 with TRBJ2-3, with 12 nucleotides matching TRBD2. Germline V CDR1 and CDR2: WSHSY, SAAADI. The V gene end was trimmed by 6 bases and the J gene end by 4 bases; junction bases not matched to a gene: 5. This CDR3 contains 15 residues. CDR3 sequence (DNA): TGCGCCAGCAGACTGACTAGCGGGGGAGCAGATACGCAGTATTTT. Translated, it gives CASRLTSGGADTQYF.

V gene TRBV10-3 combines with J gene TRBJ2-1; TRBD1 matches at 9 bases. Per the germline V gene, CDR1 is ENHRY and CDR2 is SYGVKD. The CDR3 is made up of 16 amino acids. After removal of 3 bases from V and 2 bases from J, the junction contained 5 bases not matched to a gene. The chain's CDR3 is CAISDPDRGAYNEQFF. CDR3 coding DNA: TGTGCCATCAGTGACCCCGACAGGGGGGCCTACAATGAGCAGTTCTTC.

The rearrangement uses TRBV18 and TRBJ2-7; no clear D gene. The V end lost 6 bases, the J end lost 5 bases, and 11 bases lay between the germline ends. Germline CDR1 is KGHSH and CDR2 is LQKENI. CDR3 length equals 12 residues. The CDR3 region has the DNA TGTGCCAGCTCCATTGGGCGCGACGAGCAGTACTTC. Residues: CASSIGRDEQYF.

The chain joins TRBV6-2 or TRBV6-3 to TRBJ1-5; the D is unclear. The CDR3 length is 15 residues. CDR1 and CDR2 from the germline V gene are MNHEY and SVGEGT. Trimming pared 0 bases from V and 0 bases from J, leaving 6 bases between. Here the CDR3 reads CASSYSRNSNQPQHF. The CDR3 DNA reads as TGTGCCAGCAGTTACTCAAGGAATAGCAATCAGCCCCAGCATTTT.

CDR3 sequence reads: CASSYSAGGSYEQYF. DNA for the CDR3: TGTGCCAGCAGTTACTCGGCGGGGGGGAGCTACGAGCAGTACTTC. This sequence joins TRBV6-5 and TRBJ2-7; TRBD2 matches at 9 bases. Germline CDR1 is MNHEY and CDR2 is SVGAGI. V trimming: 0 bases; J trimming: 3 bases; junction bases outside the gene matches: 3. CDR3 length: 15 residues.

The chain couples TRBV12-3 or TRBV12-4 to TRBJ1-2; D ambiguous. V was cut by 2 bases and J by 11 bases, with 12 bases left in between. The CDR3 covers 12 residues. In nucleotides, the CDR3 is TGTGCCAGCAGTTTATTTAAGGGAATGTACACCTTC. This codes for CASSLFKGMYTF.

The gene calls are TRBV10-1 and TRBJ1-1; D gene unclear. CDR3 length equals 15 residues. The V gene's germline CDR1 is WNHNN and CDR2 SYGVQD (reference sequence). V dropped 3 bases and J dropped 0 bases, with 11 bases sitting between them. The CDR3 DNA reads TGCGCCAGCAGTGAAATGGCGGTTATGAACACTGAAGCTTTCTTT. It is translated as CASSEMAVMNTEAFF.

The gene calls are TRBV7-2 and TRBJ2-5; D possibly corresponds to TRBD1 (6 bases). The CDR3 covers 15 residues. The germline V and J ends were trimmed by 5 bases and 1 base, with 14 bases remaining between them. Germline CDR1 is SGHTA and CDR2 is FQGNSA. The CDR3 sequence: CASSPYRALQETQYF. The CDR3 nucleotides read TGTGCCAGCAGCCCCTACAGGGCTCTCCAAGAGACCCAGTACTTC.

The rearrangement uses TRBV28 and TRBJ1-2; TRBD1 matches at 11 bases. Losses at the gene ends were 4 bases for V and 7 bases for J; bases not matched to a gene: 5. The CDR3 has 14 amino acids. Germline V CDR1 and CDR2: MDHEN, SYDVKM. Here the CDR3 DNA reads TGTGCCAGCAGTTCCGGACAGGGGGCGGGTGGCTACACCTTC. Residues: CASSSGQGAGGYTF.

V usage is TRBV2 and J usage is TRBJ2-2; TRBD1 aligns across 9 bases. Germline CDR1 is SNHLY and CDR2 is FYNNEI. The CDR3 runs 17 residues. Trimming cost V 6 bases and J 4 bases; bases outside gene matches: 12. CDR3 in amino acids: CASRSSPGQGFTGELFF. CDR3 DNA sequence: TGTGCCAGCAGGTCCTCACCGGGACAGGGTTTCACCGGGGAGCTGTTTTTT.

This chain connects TRBV7-9 to TRBJ1-4; the D is unclear. CDR1 is SEHNR and CDR2 is FQNEAQ in the germline V gene (reference sequence). Trimming took 0 bases from V and 15 from J, leaving 14 bases between them. This CDR3 contains 13 residues. CDR3: CASSLAPANAVFF. DNA for the CDR3: TGTGCCAGCAGCTTAGCCCCGGCCAACGCGGTGTTTTTT.

About this clone itself: This sample includes further DNA sequences coding for the same CDR3. This chain uses TRBV5-1 with TRBJ1-2, with D uncertain. Germline V gene data show CDR1 as SGHRS and CDR2 as YFSETQ. Trimming took off 2 bases at V and 3 bases at J, with 8 bases between the two ends. This CDR3 is built from 13 residues. The CDR3 bases are TGCGCCAGCAGCTTTGGTGGAGACTATGGCTACACCTTC. Translating gives CASSFGGDYGYTF.